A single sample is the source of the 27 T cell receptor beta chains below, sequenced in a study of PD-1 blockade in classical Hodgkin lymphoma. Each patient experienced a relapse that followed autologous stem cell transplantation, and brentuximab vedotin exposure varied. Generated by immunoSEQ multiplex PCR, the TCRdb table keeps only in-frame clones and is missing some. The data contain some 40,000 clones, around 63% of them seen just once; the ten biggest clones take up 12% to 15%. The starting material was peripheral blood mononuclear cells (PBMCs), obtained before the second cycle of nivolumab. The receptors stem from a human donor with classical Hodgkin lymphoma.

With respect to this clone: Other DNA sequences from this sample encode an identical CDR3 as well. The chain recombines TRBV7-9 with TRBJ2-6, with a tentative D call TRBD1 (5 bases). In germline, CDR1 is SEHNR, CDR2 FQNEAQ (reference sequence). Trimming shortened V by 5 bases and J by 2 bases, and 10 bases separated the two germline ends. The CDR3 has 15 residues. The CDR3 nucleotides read TGTGCCAGCAGCACATGGGGCGCTGGGGCCAACGTCCTGACTTTC. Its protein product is CASSTWGAGANVLTF.

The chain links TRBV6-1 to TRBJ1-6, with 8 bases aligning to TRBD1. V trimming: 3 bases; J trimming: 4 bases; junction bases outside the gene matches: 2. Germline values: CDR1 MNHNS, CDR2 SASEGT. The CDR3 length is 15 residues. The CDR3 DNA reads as TGTGCCAGCAGTGAGGGGACAGGATATAATTCACCCCTCCACTTT. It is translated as CASSEGTGYNSPLHF.

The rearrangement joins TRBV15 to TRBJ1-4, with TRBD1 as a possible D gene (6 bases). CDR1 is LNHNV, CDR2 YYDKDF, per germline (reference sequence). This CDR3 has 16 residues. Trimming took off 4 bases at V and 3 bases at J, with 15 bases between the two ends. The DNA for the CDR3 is TGTGCCACCAGCATTAACCAGGGGATGGCTAATGAAAAACTGTTTTTT. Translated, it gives CATSINQGMANEKLFF.

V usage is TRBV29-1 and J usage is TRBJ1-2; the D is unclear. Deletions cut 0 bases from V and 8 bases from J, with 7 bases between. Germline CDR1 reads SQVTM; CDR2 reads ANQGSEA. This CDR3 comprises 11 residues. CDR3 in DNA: TGCAGCGTTGAAGATATCCAGGGCTACACCTTC. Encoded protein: CSVEDIQGYTF.

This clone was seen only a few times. The CDR3 loop reads CASSLYGGEAFF. The CDR3 DNA reads TGTGCCAGCAGCCTTTATGGGGGTGAAGCTTTCTTT. This chain uses TRBV5-5 with TRBJ1-1, with a tentative D call TRBD1 (5 bases). CDR3 size: 12 residues. Germline V CDR1 and CDR2: SGHKS, YYEKEE (reference sequence). The V end lost 4 bases, the J end lost 7 bases, and 11 bases lay between the germline ends.

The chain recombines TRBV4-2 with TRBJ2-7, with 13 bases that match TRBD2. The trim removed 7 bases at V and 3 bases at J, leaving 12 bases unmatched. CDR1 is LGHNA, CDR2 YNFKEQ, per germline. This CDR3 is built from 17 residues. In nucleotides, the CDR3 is TGTGCCAGCACCGAAAGTGGGACTAGCGGGATTAACTACGAGCAGTACTTC. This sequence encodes CASTESGTSGINYEQYF.

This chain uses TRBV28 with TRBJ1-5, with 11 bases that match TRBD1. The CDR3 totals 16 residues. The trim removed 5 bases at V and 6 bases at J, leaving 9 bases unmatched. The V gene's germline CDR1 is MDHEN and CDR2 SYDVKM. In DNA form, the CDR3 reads TGTGCCAGCAGTATAACCGGGACAGGGGGAACTCAGCCCCAGCATTTT. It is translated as CASSITGTGGTQPQHF.

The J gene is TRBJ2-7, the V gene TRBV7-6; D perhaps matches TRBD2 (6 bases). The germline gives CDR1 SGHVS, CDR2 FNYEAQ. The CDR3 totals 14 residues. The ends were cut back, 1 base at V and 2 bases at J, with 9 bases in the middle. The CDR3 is CASSLVAEPYEQYF. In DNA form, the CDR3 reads TGTGCCAGCAGCTTAGTAGCGGAACCCTACGAGCAGTACTTC.

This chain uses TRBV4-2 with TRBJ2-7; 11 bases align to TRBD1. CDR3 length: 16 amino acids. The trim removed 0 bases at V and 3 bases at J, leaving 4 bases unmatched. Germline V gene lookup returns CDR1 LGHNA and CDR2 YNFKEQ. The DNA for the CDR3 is TGTGCCAGCAGCCAAGATCCTGGGACAGGGGGCTACGAGCAGTACTTC. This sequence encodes CASSQDPGTGGYEQYF.

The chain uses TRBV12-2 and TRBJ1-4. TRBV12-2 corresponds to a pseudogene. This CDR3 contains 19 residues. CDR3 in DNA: TGTGCAAGTCGCTTAGGGGGGACCGGCCCAGGGGACTTATGTGAAAAACTGTTTTTT. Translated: CASRLGGTGPGDLCEKLFF.

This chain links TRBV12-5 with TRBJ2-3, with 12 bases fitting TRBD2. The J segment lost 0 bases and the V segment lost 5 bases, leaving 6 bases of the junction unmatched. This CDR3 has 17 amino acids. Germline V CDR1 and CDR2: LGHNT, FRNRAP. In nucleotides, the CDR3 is TGTGCTAGTGGTAAAGGACTAGCGGGATCTAGCACAGATACGCAGTATTTT. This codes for CASGKGLAGSSTDTQYF.

CDR3 in amino acids: CASSRFQGAEAFF. For the CDR3, the DNA is TGCGCCAGCAGCCGTTTCCAGGGGGCTGAAGCTTTCTTT. This chain joins TRBV4-3 and TRBJ1-1, with 7 bases lining up with TRBD1. CDR1 is LGHNA, CDR2 YSLEER, per germline. V shed 4 bases and J 6 bases; nucleotides not matched to a gene: 5. CDR3 size: 13 residues.

The CDR3 sequence is CAISGVTTGELFF. For the CDR3, the DNA is TGTGCCATCAGTGGAGTAACTACCGGGGAGCTGTTTTTT. The chain has TRBV10-3 and TRBJ2-2; D is uncertain. The V end was cut by 4 bases, the J end by 5 bases, with 8 bases between. The CDR3 runs to 13 residues. CDR1 and CDR2 from the germline V gene are ENHRY and SYGVKD.

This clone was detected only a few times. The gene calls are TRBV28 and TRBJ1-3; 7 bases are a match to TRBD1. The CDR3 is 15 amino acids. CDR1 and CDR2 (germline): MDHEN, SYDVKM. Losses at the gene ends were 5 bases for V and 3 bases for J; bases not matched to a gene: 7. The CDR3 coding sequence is TGTGCCAGCAGTAGAAACAGGGGTTTTGGAAACACCATATATTTT. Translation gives CASSRNRGFGNTIYF.

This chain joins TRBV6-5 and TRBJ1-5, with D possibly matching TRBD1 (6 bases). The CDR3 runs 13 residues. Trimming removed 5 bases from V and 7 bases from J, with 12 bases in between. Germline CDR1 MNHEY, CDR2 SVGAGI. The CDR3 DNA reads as TGTGCCAGCAGTACAGGGAGGGGGCAGCCCCAGCATTTT. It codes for CASSTGRGQPQHF.

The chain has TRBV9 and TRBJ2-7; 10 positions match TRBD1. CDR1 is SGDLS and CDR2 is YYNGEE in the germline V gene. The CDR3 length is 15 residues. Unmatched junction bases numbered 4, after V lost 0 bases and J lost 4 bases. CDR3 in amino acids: CASSVEGQGTYEQYF. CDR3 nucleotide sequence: TGTGCCAGCAGCGTAGAGGGACAGGGGACATACGAGCAGTACTTC.

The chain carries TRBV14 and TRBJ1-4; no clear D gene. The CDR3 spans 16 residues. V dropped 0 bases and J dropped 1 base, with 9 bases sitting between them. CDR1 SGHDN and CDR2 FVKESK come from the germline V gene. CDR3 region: CASSQDGRLTNEKLFF. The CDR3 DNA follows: TGTGCCAGCAGCCAAGATGGAAGGTTAACTAATGAAAAACTGTTTTTT.

This chain's CDR3 is CASSPPYSNTEAFF. The CDR3 coding sequence is TGTGCCAGCTCACCACCGTACAGCAACACTGAAGCTTTCTTT. The J gene is TRBJ1-1, the V gene TRBV18; unclear D gene. With 0 bases removed from V and 2 bases from J, the gap between germline ends came to 7 bases. The CDR3 has 14 residues. CDR1 and CDR2 (germline): KGHSH, LQKENI.

CDR3 protein: CSVEHGHRGEQYF. The CDR3 region has the DNA TGCAGCGTTGAACACGGCCATAGGGGAGAGCAGTACTTC. V usage is TRBV29-1 and J usage is TRBJ2-7; the D gene is possibly TRBD1 (5 bases). V was shortened by 2 bases and J by 7 bases, with 15 bases between the two germline ends. There are 13 residues in the CDR3. Looked up from germline, CDR1 is SQVTM and CDR2 is ANQGSEA.

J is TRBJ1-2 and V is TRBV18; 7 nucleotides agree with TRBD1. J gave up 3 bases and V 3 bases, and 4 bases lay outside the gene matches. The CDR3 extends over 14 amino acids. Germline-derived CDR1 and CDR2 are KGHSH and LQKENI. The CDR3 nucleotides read TGTGCCAGCTCACCCGGGACAGAGTACTATGGCTACACCTTC. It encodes CASSPGTEYYGYTF.

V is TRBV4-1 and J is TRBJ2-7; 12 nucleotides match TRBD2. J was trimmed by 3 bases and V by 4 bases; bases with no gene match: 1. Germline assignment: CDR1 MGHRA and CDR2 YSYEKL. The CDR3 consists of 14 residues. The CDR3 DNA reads TGCGCCAGCAGCCCTAGCGGGAGGGGCTACGAGCAGTACTTC. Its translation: CASSPSGRGYEQYF.

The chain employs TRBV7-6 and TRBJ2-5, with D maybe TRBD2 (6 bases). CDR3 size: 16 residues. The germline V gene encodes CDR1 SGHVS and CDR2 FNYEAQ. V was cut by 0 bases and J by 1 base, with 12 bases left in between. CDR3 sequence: CASSLAGVGGQETQYF. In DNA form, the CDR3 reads TGTGCCAGCAGCTTAGCAGGCGTCGGGGGCCAAGAGACCCAGTACTTC.

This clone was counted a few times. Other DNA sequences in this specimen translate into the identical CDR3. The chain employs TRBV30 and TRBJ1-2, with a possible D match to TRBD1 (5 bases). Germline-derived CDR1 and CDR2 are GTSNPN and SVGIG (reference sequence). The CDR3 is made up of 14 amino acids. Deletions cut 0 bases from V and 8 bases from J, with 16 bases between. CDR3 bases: TGTGCCTGGAGTGTACGCGGGGGGACCGGGGGCTACACCTTC. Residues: CAWSVRGGTGGYTF. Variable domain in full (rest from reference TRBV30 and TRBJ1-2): SQTIHQWPATLVQPVGSPLSLECTVEGTSNPNLYWYRQAAGRGLQLLFYSVGIGQISSEVPQNLSASRPQDRQFILSSKKLLLSDSGFYLCAWSVRGGTGGYTFGSGTRLTVV.

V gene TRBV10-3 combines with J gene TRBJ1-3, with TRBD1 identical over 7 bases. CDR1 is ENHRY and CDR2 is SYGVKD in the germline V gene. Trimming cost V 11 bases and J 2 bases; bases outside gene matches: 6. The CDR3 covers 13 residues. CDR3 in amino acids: CAATGVAGNTIYF. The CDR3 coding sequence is TGTGCCGCCACAGGGGTGGCTGGAAACACCATATATTTT.

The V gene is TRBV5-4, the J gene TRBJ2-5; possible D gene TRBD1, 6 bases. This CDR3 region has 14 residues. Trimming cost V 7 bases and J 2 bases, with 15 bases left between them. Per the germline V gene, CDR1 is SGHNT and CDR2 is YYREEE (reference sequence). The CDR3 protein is CASRPGHQQETQYF. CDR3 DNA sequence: TGTGCCAGCCGCCCGGGACACCAACAAGAGACCCAGTACTTC. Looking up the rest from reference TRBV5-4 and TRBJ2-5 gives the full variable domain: ETGVTQSPTHLIKTRGQQVTLRCSSQSGHNTVSWYQQALGQGPQFIFQYYREEENGRGNFPPRFSGLQFPNYSSELNVNALELDDSALYLCASRPGHQQETQYFGPGTRLLVL.

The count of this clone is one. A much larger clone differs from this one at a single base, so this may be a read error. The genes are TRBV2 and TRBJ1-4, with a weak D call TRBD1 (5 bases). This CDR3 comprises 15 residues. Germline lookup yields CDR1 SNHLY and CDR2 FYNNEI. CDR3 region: CASSEGRILNEKLLF. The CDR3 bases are TGTGCCAGCAGTGAGGGACGGATATTAAATGAAAAACTGCTTTTT.

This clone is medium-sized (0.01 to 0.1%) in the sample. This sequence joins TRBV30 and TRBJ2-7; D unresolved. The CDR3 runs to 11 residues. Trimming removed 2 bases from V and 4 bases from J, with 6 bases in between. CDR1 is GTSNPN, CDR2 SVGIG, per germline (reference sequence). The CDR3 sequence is CAWSRVYEQYF. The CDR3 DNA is TGTGCCTGGAGTAGGGTATACGAGCAGTACTTC.